One TCR beta chain is described in this entry. This clonotype was found many times. The clone's antigen remains unknown. There are no base qualities to consult, and no much larger clone falls within one base. The receptor library was made with PCR. The sequencer was an Illumina HiSeq 2500. Molecular barcoding was employed in the preparation of TCR libraries, with unique molecular identifiers being used to normalize TCRbeta repertoire quantification. TCRdb reran the public reads through fastp at Q25 and MiXCR, keeping productive beta chains. Every entry covers one CDR3 protein and lists the most common genes and DNA from its rows. The sample includes over 550,000 distinct CDR3 sequences, with roughly a tenth observed a single time. The leading ten clones occupy roughly 4% of the sample. This sample stems from a study of T-cell reconstitution after alpha-beta-depleted transplantation in children listed by TCRdb under 2016. For the study in its entirety: T-cell immune reconstitution after TCRalphabeta/CD19-depleted allogeneic hematopoietic cell transplantation in children was quantitatively tracked in the study by means of TCR repertoire profiling.

From its cysteine to its phenylalanine, the CDR3 spans 12 amino acids. The kept DNA is CDR3 alone, 36 bases in frame from the first base. The germline V gene supplies CDR1 SGHRS and CDR2 YFSETQ. V loses 5 bases, J loses 7 bases, and the germline ends lie 9 bases apart. This TCR was recovered from a human donor who donated a stem cell graft to a child with acute myeloid leukemia. The chain is encoded by TRBV5-1 joined to TRBJ1-4, with the D gene too uncertain to name. Source: PBMCs from the stem cell graft donor, taken from the stem cell graft. The sequenced DNA: TGCGCCAGCAGGGGCGGAGGTGAAAAACTGTTTTTT. The resulting protein is CASRGGGEKLFF.